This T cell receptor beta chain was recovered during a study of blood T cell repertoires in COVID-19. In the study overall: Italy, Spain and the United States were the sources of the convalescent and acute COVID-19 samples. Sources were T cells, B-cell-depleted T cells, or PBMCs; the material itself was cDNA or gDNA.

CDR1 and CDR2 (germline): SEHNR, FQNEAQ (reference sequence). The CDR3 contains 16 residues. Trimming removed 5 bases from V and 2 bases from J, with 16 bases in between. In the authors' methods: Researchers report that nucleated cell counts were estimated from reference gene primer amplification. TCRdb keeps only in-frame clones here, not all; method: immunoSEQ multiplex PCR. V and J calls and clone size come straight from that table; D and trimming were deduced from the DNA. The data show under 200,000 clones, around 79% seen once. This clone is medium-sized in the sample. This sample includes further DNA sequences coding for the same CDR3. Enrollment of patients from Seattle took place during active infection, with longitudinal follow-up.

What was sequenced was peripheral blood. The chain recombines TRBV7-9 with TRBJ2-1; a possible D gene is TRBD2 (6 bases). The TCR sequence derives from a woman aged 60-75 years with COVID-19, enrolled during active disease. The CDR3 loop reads CASSPRGGSAYNEQFF. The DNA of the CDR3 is TGTGCCAGCAGCCCCCGAGGAGGGTCTGCCTACAATGAGCAGTTCTTC.